This T cell receptor beta chain was obtained from a study of T-cell reconstitution after alpha-beta-depleted transplantation in children. Study-wide results and caveats: Recipient T cells and thymic progenitors that survived were the source of the high TCRbeta diversity seen at day 60 in some patients. Several hundred rapidly expanded clones from non-depleted graft cells reportedly supplied alpha-beta T cells about two months post-transplant. By one year post-transplant, T-cell counts and diversity largely arose from T cells that were newly produced.

This CDR3 contains 14 residues. With 7 bases removed from V and 2 bases from J, the gap between germline ends came to 14 bases. Germline values: CDR1 SGHRS, CDR2 YFSETQ. This sample's TCRbeta library carried unique molecular identifier barcodes. TCRdb used MiXCR to reprocess the PCR reads, holding one entry per CDR3 protein. Found here are about 440,000 distinct CDR3 sequences, 43% of them singletons; the top ten hold around 29%. On this clonotype itself: Antigen unknown.

The TCR was taken from a girl under 10 years old with aplastic anemia, due to receive a stem cell transplant. The rearrangement uses TRBV5-1 and TRBJ2-3, with TRBD1 as a possible D gene (6 bases). The specimen was PBMCs, collected before TCRalphabeta/CD19-depleted stem cell transplant. CDR3 protein: CASGAGQNTDTQYF. The CDR3 region has the DNA TGCGCCAGCGGAGCCGGACAGAACACAGATACGCAGTATTTT.